These 20 T cell receptor beta chains originate from one sample sequenced in a study of T cells in Graves' hyperthyroidism and ophthalmopathy. Amplified TCR beta CDR3 regions came from RNA transcripts. HTBI primers were employed in a first-round RT-PCR of the TCR CDR3. TCRdb called the multiplex PCR reads again in MiXCR, with one record for every CDR3 protein. The sample has approximately 870,000 distinct CDR3 sequences, over 35% seen once; the top ten hold approximately 8.7%. Material for sequencing was blood. The receptor set was obtained from a man aged 18 to 35 with Graves' hyperthyroidism.

The rearrangement uses TRBV29-1 and TRBJ2-4; TRBD1 aligns across 8 bases. V dropped 5 bases and J dropped 5; count of bases not matched to a gene: 2. CDR1 SQVTM and CDR2 ANQGSEA come from the germline V gene. The CDR3 has 12 residues. For the CDR3, the DNA is TGCAGCGTTCTGACAGGGGAAAACATTCAGTACTTC. Its translation is CSVLTGENIQYF.

This clonotype was found a few times. V is TRBV19 and J is TRBJ1-2; 8 positions match TRBD1. The CDR3 runs to 15 residues. The ends lost 8 bases at V and 4 bases at J; junction bases unmatched: 12. Germline V gene lookup returns CDR1 LNHDA and CDR2 SQIVND (reference sequence). CDR3 bases: TGTGCCAGTTACGTAACCGGGACAGGAACCTATGGCTACACCTTC. Translating gives CASYVTGTGTYGYTF.

The V gene is TRBV2, the J gene TRBJ2-6; D may be TRBD2 (5 bases). Trimming pared 5 bases from V and 6 bases from J, leaving 8 bases between. CDR1 and CDR2 (germline): SNHLY, FYNNEI. The CDR3 covers 13 residues. As DNA, the CDR3 is TGTGCCAGCAGTCGGAGGACGGCCAACGTCCTGACTTTC. Its translation: CASSRRTANVLTF.

This chain joins TRBV29-1 and TRBJ1-1; D gene unclear. V was trimmed by 3 bases and J by 5 bases, leaving 10 bases between them. The V gene's germline CDR1 is SQVTM and CDR2 ANQGSEA. This CDR3 region has 12 residues. CDR3 sequence reads: CSVEPLETEAFF. The CDR3 region has the DNA TGCAGCGTTGAGCCCCTAGAGACTGAAGCTTTCTTT.

This clonotype was counted a few times. One end of the junction is discordant with germline, which a read error may explain. The chain employs TRBV5-1 and TRBJ1-1; TRBD1 is a possible D gene (5 bases). CDR1 and CDR2 (germline): SGHRS, YFSETQ. The CDR3 consists of 15 residues. For the CDR3, the DNA is TGTGCCAGCAGCCAAGATTTGGGGGGGAACACTGAAGCTTTCTTT. Amino acids: CASSQDLGGNTEAFF.

With regard to this clonotype: This may stem from a read error, because a much larger clone lies one nucleotide away. The J gene is TRBJ2-5, the V gene TRBV7-8; D is possibly TRBD2 (5 bases). The length of the CDR3 is 14 residues. Trimming stripped 5 bases from V and 5 bases from J, with 15 bases between. Germline V CDR1 and CDR2: SGHVS, FQNEAQ. The CDR3 protein is CASSGRDRAETQYF. The CDR3 nucleotides read TGTGCCAGCAGCGGCCGGGATCGGGCGGAGACCCAGTACTTC.

This clonotype was seen a few times. The CDR3 coding sequence is TGTGCCAGCAGTTTAGCGCTAGCGGGAGGAGTTTGGGAGCAGTACTTC. It yields the protein CASSLALAGGVWEQYF. This chain joins TRBV12-3 or TRBV12-4 and TRBJ2-7; 11 positions match TRBD2. Trimming took 0 bases from V and 7 from J; bases not matched to a gene: 8. This CDR3 is built from 16 residues.

V and J are TRBV6-5 and TRBJ2-5; 7 nucleotides align to TRBD1. This CDR3 has 14 residues. Trimming at V came to 6 bases and at J to 3 bases, leaving 7 bases not matched to a gene. CDR1 and CDR2 from the germline V gene are MNHEY and SVGAGI. CDR3 sequence reads: CASRNTGVEETQYF. Written as DNA, the CDR3 is TGTGCCAGCAGGAATACAGGGGTAGAAGAGACCCAGTACTTC.

This clonotype occurred a few times. The rearrangement uses TRBV20-1 and TRBJ1-4; unclear D gene. Looked up from germline, CDR1 is DFQATT and CDR2 is SNEGSKA (reference sequence). Trimming removed 6 bases from V and 8 bases from J, with 19 bases in between. The CDR3 sequence is 14 residues long. The CDR3 sequence is CSAGALGSLEKLFF. CDR3 bases: TGCAGTGCCGGCGCCCTCGGGAGTTTGGAAAAACTGTTTTTT.

This clonotype has at least ten counts. This rearrangement joins TRBV11-2 to TRBJ2-7, with 12 bases identical to TRBD2. Germline CDR1 reads SGHAT; CDR2 reads FQNNGV. V was pared by 5 bases and J by 3 bases, with 5 bases of the junction left unmatched. This CDR3 has 15 residues. The CDR3, as DNA: TGTGCCAGCAGCCTGGGACTAGCGGGCCTCTACGAGCAGTACTTC. Its protein product is CASSLGLAGLYEQYF.

The chain links TRBV6-5 to TRBJ2-7; D unresolved. V lost 4 bases, J lost 5 bases, and 6 bases lay in between. This CDR3 spans 11 amino acids. Germline V gene sequence: CDR1 MNHEY, CDR2 SVGAGI. CDR3 in amino acids: CASSWADEQYF. In nucleotides, the CDR3 is TGTGCCAGCAGTTGGGCGGACGAGCAGTACTTC.

V gene TRBV5-1 combines with J gene TRBJ1-5; D remains ambiguous. CDR1 SGHRS and CDR2 YFSETQ come from the germline V gene. V shed 0 bases and J shed 5 bases, with 6 bases lying between them. CDR3 length equals 13 residues. CDR3 protein: CASSLDIYQPQHF. In nucleotides, the CDR3 is TGCGCCAGCAGCTTGGACATCTATCAGCCCCAGCATTTT.

This clonotype was observed a handful of times. The CDR3 sequence: CASSPGETGELFF. CDR3 sequence (DNA): TGTGCCAGCAGTCCTGGTGAAACCGGGGAGCTGTTTTTT. The chain has TRBV12-3 or TRBV12-4 and TRBJ2-2; unclear D gene. The CDR3 loop spans 13 amino acids. Trimming removed 5 bases from V and 5 bases from J, with 9 bases in between.

This clonotype was seen repeatedly, ten times or more. The V gene is TRBV10-2, the J gene TRBJ2-5; D uncertain. The CDR3 covers 13 residues. CDR1 and CDR2 from the germline V gene are WSHSY and SAAADI. The V gene lost 1 base and the J gene lost 5 bases, with 8 bases spanning the gap. The CDR3 spells CASSELGKETQYF. The CDR3 bases are TGCGCCAGCAGTGAGTTGGGGAAGGAGACCCAGTACTTC.

Notes on this clonotype: The junction does not match germline at one end; this may be a read error. The chain employs TRBV5-8 and TRBJ1-1; no firm D call. This CDR3 has 12 residues. The germline gives CDR1 SGHTS, CDR2 YDEGEE. The DNA of the CDR3 is TGTGCCGGCAGCTTGGTCGTTACTGAAGCTTTCTTT. Protein product: CAGSLVVTEAFF.

The gene calls are TRBV12-3 or TRBV12-4 and TRBJ2-7; TRBD2 might be the D (5 bases). The CDR3 is made up of 12 amino acids. V was cut by 5 bases and J by 7 bases, with 12 bases left in between. The chain's CDR3 is CASSVAGWEQYF. CDR3 DNA: TGTGCCAGCAGTGTGGCGGGCTGGGAGCAGTACTTC.

This clonotype was observed a handful of times. The chain employs TRBV12-3 or TRBV12-4 and TRBJ2-2; D may correspond to TRBD1 or TRBD2 (5 bases each). The CDR3 consists of 14 residues. V was clipped by 7 bases and J by 3 bases, with 12 bases between them. CDR3 nucleotide sequence: TGTGCCAGCAACTTGGGGACGCACACCGGGGAGCTGTTTTTT. It encodes CASNLGTHTGELFF.

This clonotype has a count of ten or more. The chain uses TRBV29-1 and TRBJ1-6; the D gene is possibly TRBD1 (5 bases). This CDR3 contains 13 residues. Germline CDR1 is SQVTM and CDR2 is ANQGSEA. V was clipped by 4 bases and J by 7 bases, with 11 bases between them. This chain's CDR3 is CSVAVGTNSPLHF. In nucleotides, the CDR3 is TGCAGCGTTGCGGTAGGGACCAATTCACCCCTCCACTTT.

This clonotype turned up a few times. The rearrangement uses TRBV5-6 and TRBJ1-3; TRBD1 might be the D (5 bases). V lost 4 bases and J 6 bases, leaving 17 bases between the germline ends. Per germline, CDR1 SGHDT and CDR2 YYEEEE. This CDR3 spans 15 amino acids. The CDR3 DNA is TGTGCCAGCAGCCCCGGGACGGTTCTGGAAAACACCATATATTTT. Protein: CASSPGTVLENTIYF.

The CDR3: CASSPSGSSHEQYF. Here the CDR3 DNA reads TGTGCCAGCAGCCCTAGCGGGAGCAGCCACGAGCAGTACTTC. V and J are TRBV7-9 and TRBJ2-7; 10 bases are a match to TRBD2. The CDR3 is made up of 14 amino acids. CDR1 is SEHNR, CDR2 FQNEAQ, per germline (reference sequence). V gave up 5 bases and J gave up 5 bases; unmatched junction bases: 6.